The 18 T cell receptor beta chains given below trace back to one sample, sequenced in a study of shared clonotypes between healthy human individuals. Sequencing used immunoSEQ multiplex PCR; TCRdb keeps in-frame clones, though not all of them. The table records about a million clones, approximately 77% of them present only once. The sample comprised memory CD4+ T cells from PBMCs. Subset denoted: CD45RA-negative fraction. The receptors derive from a man younger than 35 in good health. Some clones in this sample may be carry-over from other donors' samples.

The rearrangement joins TRBV7-8 to TRBJ2-7, with D uncertain. There are 15 residues in the CDR3. Germline CDR1 SGHVS, CDR2 FQNEAQ. Trimming stripped 4 bases from V and 0 bases from J, with 13 bases between. The DNA for the CDR3 is TGTGCCAGCAGCTCCTACGGAGCCGTCTCCTACGAGCAGTACTTC. Amino acid sequence: CASSSYGAVSYEQYF. Filled out from reference TRBV7-8 and TRBJ2-7, the complete variable domain reads GAGVSQSPRYKVAKRGQDVALRCDPISGHVSLFWYQQALGQGPEFLTYFQNEAQLDKSGLPSDRFFAERPEGSVSTLKIQRTQQEDSAVYLCASSSYGAVSYEQYFGPGTRLTVT.

The count of this clone is one. The genes are TRBV2 and TRBJ1-5; TRBD1 agrees at 9 bases. V lost 5 bases and J lost 2; bases outside the gene matches: 4. The germline V gene has CDR1 SNHLY and CDR2 FYNNEI. CDR3 length equals 15 residues. CDR3 in amino acids: CASSPGQGGNQPQHF. The CDR3 bases are TGTGCCAGCAGTCCGGGACAGGGAGGCAATCAGCCCCAGCATTTT.

The chain joins TRBV30 to TRBJ2-3; 12 bases agree with TRBD2. This CDR3 comprises 17 residues. The trim removed 0 bases at V and 4 bases at J, leaving 8 bases unmatched. Germline loops: CDR1 GTSNPN, CDR2 SVGIG (reference sequence). This CDR3 is CAWSVLRTSGIPDTQYF. CDR3 DNA sequence: TGTGCCTGGAGTGTACTGAGGACTAGCGGGATTCCAGATACGCAGTATTTT.

The gene calls are TRBV28 and TRBJ1-1; D call uncertain. CDR1 and CDR2 from the germline V gene are MDHEN and SYDVKM. CDR3 length: 14 amino acids. The V and J ends lost 10 bases and 5 bases respectively, with 20 bases between them. The CDR3 protein is CATDRAGQLTEAFF. The DNA for the CDR3 is TGTGCCACGGATCGTGCCGGGCAGCTAACTGAAGCTTTCTTT.

V usage is TRBV11-2 and J usage is TRBJ2-3; D remains unclear. The CDR3 runs 13 residues. From germline, CDR1 is SGHAT and CDR2 FQNNGV. Trimming took off 1 base at V and 9 bases at J, with 11 bases between the two ends. CDR3 region: CASSLALGSTQYF. CDR3 nucleotides: TGTGCCAGCAGCTTAGCCCTAGGAAGCACGCAGTATTTT.

The chain uses TRBV5-1 and TRBJ1-2, with D uncertain. The CDR3 is 11 residues long. Germline CDR1 and CDR2: SGHRS and YFSETQ. Trimming took 1 base from V and 6 from J, leaving 4 bases between them. The CDR3 bases are TGCGCCAGCAGCTTGAACGATGGCTACACCTTC. Its protein is CASSLNDGYTF.

The chain carries TRBV5-1 and TRBJ1-2; 7 nucleotides align to TRBD1. The ends lost 6 bases at V and 0 bases at J; junction bases unmatched: 11. The CDR3 runs 16 residues. Germline values: CDR1 SGHRS, CDR2 YFSETQ. CDR3 amino acids: CASTILEGQTNYGYTF. The CDR3 nucleotides read TGCGCCAGCACCATTCTGGAGGGACAGACTAACTATGGCTACACCTTC.

Only a few counts were recorded for this clone. The rearrangement uses TRBV4-1 and TRBJ1-1, with 10 bases fitting TRBD1. Germline V CDR1 and CDR2: MGHRA, YSYEKL. J lost 1 base, V lost 2 bases, and 1 base had no gene match. The CDR3 spans 15 residues. The CDR3 DNA follows: TGCGCCAGCAGCCAACGGACAGGGGGGAACACTGAAGCTTTCTTT. This encodes CASSQRTGGNTEAFF.

The V and J genes are TRBV29-1 and TRBJ2-7, with D perhaps matching TRBD2 (5 bases). Germline CDR1 reads SQVTM; CDR2 reads ANQGSEA. The V and J ends lost 4 bases and 5 bases respectively, with 18 bases between them. The CDR3 consists of 14 residues. CDR3 residues: CSVGRGGRFDEQYF. The CDR3 DNA is TGCAGCGTTGGCCGCGGAGGCCGGTTTGACGAGCAGTACTTC.

The rearrangement uses TRBV29-1 and TRBJ1-2; TRBD1 might be the D (6 bases). The CDR3 has 16 amino acids. V was clipped by 6 bases and J by 2 bases, with 22 bases between them. Germline values: CDR1 SQVTM, CDR2 ANQGSEA. The CDR3 DNA sequence: TGCAGCGTCGTAAGTTCTGTGGCAGGGGCGAACTATGGCTACACCTTC. Translation gives CSVVSSVAGANYGYTF.

This rearrangement joins TRBV11-3 to TRBJ2-5, with D possibly matching TRBD2 (6 bases). The V end was cut by 1 base, the J end by 1 base, with 13 bases between. This CDR3 comprises 16 residues. Germline values: CDR1 SGHNT, CDR2 YENEEA. The CDR3 reads CASSLGAGTPQETQYF. CDR3 bases: TGTGCCAGCAGCTTAGGGGCCGGGACTCCCCAAGAGACCCAGTACTTC.

This clone was picked up one time. The J gene is TRBJ2-1, the V gene TRBV11-2; 10 nucleotides agree with TRBD2. Germline CDR1 and CDR2: SGHAT and FQNNGV. CDR3 length: 15 amino acids. The V gene end was trimmed by 3 bases and the J gene end by 3 bases; junction bases not matched to a gene: 2. In nucleotides, the CDR3 is TGTGCCAGCAGCTTCTCTAGCGGGAGCTACAATGAGCAGTTCTTC. It translates to CASSFSSGSYNEQFF.

This clone was counted a single time. This chain uses TRBV4-2 with TRBJ1-4; D is ambiguous. The CDR3 sequence is 15 residues long. V was shortened by 1 base and J by 2 bases, with 8 bases between the two germline ends. Germline loops: CDR1 LGHNA, CDR2 YNFKEQ. In nucleotides, the CDR3 is TGTGCCAGCAGCCAAGGGGGATTGACTAATGAAAAACTGTTTTTT. Its protein product is CASSQGGLTNEKLFF.

The CDR3 spells CASSFGRGGTEAFF. The CDR3 DNA reads as TGTGCCAGCAGTTTTGGCCGAGGGGGGACTGAAGCTTTCTTT. The gene calls are TRBV28 and TRBJ1-1; tentatively, D is TRBD1 (6 bases). V lost 3 bases and J lost 5, with 13 bases in between. The V gene's germline CDR1 is MDHEN and CDR2 SYDVKM. The CDR3 spans 14 residues.

This clone was recorded once. Written as DNA, the CDR3 is TGTGCTAGTGGTCTGGACAGGAGGGAGACCCAGTACTTC. Protein: CASGLDRRETQYF. This rearrangement joins TRBV12-5 to TRBJ2-5, with 7 bases that match TRBD1. In germline, CDR1 is LGHNT, CDR2 FRNRAP. The CDR3 covers 13 residues. With 5 bases clipped from V and 5 bases from J, the junction kept 5 bases outside the gene matches.

This clone was counted a single time. The same CDR3 is also encoded by other DNA sequences in this sample. This chain uses TRBV10-3 with TRBJ2-3; 8 nucleotides match TRBD1. Trimming cost V 5 bases and J 1 base; bases outside gene matches: 5. Germline V gene sequence: CDR1 ENHRY, CDR2 SYGVKD. The CDR3 sequence is 15 residues long. CDR3 nucleotides: TGTGCCATCAGTCGAGGACAGGGCGGCACAGATACGCAGTATTTT. Translated: CAISRGQGGTDTQYF.

This clone has only one observation. This chain links TRBV9 with TRBJ2-2, with 8 bases fitting TRBD2. CDR3 length equals 16 residues. After removal of 4 bases from V and 7 bases from J, the junction contained 12 bases not matched to a gene. Germline values: CDR1 SGDLS, CDR2 YYNGEE. CDR3 sequence reads: CASSIAGQHRFGELFF. CDR3 coding DNA: TGTGCCAGCAGCATAGCGGGACAACATAGGTTCGGGGAGCTGTTTTTT.

This chain links TRBV30 with TRBJ2-7; TRBD1 matches 7 bases. The CDR3 has 11 residues. Trimming cost V 2 bases and J 11 bases; bases outside gene matches: 6. CDR1 is GTSNPN, CDR2 SVGIG, per germline (reference sequence). CDR3 nucleotides: TGTGCCTGGAGTAAGACGGGACAGAAGTACTTC. Its translation: CAWSKTGQKYF.